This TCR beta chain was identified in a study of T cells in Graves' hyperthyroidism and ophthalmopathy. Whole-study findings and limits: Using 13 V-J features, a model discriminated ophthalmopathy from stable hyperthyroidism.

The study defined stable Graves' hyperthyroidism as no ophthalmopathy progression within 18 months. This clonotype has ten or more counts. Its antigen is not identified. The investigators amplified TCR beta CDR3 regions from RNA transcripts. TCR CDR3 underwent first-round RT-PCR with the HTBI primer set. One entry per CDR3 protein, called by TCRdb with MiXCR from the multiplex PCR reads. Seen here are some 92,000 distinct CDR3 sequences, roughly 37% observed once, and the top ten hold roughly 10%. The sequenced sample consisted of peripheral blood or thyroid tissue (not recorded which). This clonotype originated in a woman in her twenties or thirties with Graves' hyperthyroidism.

The CDR3 sequence: CASSLGRAGEQYF. The DNA for the CDR3 is TGTGCCAGCAGCTTAGGGAGGGCCGGCGAGCAGTACTTC. The chain recombines TRBV7-6 with TRBJ2-7; D is possibly TRBD2 (6 bases). In germline, CDR1 is SGHVS, CDR2 FNYEAQ. The CDR3 is made up of 13 amino acids. Trimming removed 1 base at V and 6 bases at J, with 10 bases between. The full variable domain, completed using reference TRBV7-6 and TRBJ2-7, is GAGVSQSPRYKVTKRGQDVALRCDPISGHVSLYWYRQALGQGPEFLTYFNYEAQQDKSGLPNDRFSAERPEGSISTLTIQRTEQRDSAMYRCASSLGRAGEQYFGPGTRLTVT.